This T cell receptor (beta chain) is drawn from a study of T cell responses to AZD1222 COVID-19 vaccine. Background on the study: Analysis merged second doses at about 4 or about 12 weeks. The study, taken as a whole, reports: Repertoire sampling was restricted to post-peak T cell response timepoints. Seropositive AZD1222 recipients at baseline numbered only five or six. The reported proportion of spike-specific TCRs targeting unmutated variant regions was nearly half.

This clone was observed a few times. Its antigen is unidentified. Germline V gives CDR1 MDHEN, CDR2 SYDVKM. Trimming removed 6 bases at V and 7 bases at J, with 15 bases between. This CDR3 spans 13 amino acids. Sequenced by immunoSEQ multiplex PCR; TCRdb stores in-frame clones only, minus some. The sample includes roughly 79,000 clones, about 78% of them seen just once. The TCR was taken from an adult in good health. The rearrangement uses TRBV28 and TRBJ1-2, with D perhaps matching TRBD1 (5 bases). Material: peripheral blood, obtained on day 0 of AZD1222 vaccination. CDR3 nucleotides: TGTGCCAGCAGCTATCCCTTGGGGGGTGGCTACACCTTC. The encoded protein is CASSYPLGGGYTF.